One and the same sample provided the 11 T cell receptor beta chains below, sequenced in a study of early T cells in non-severe SARS-CoV-2 infection. TCRdb used MiXCR to reprocess the 5' RACE reads, holding one entry per CDR3 protein. In the table there are tens of thousands of distinct CDR3 sequences, around 4.4% of which are singletons. The source material was whole blood. The receptors here all came from an adult who was a healthcare worker with PCR-confirmed SARS-CoV-2 infection or an uninfected control (not recorded which).

This clonotype was observed at least ten times. The J gene is TRBJ2-1, the V gene TRBV19, with D tentatively TRBD2 (5 bases). This CDR3 contains 14 residues. The germline gives CDR1 LNHDA, CDR2 SQIVND (reference sequence). The germline V and J ends were trimmed by 5 bases and 10 bases, with 18 bases remaining between them. Written as DNA, the CDR3 is TGTGCCAGTAGTGTCTCGGGCCGAGGGCGGGAGCAGTTCTTC. It yields the protein CASSVSGRGREQFF.

A few counts support this clonotype. The gene calls are TRBV6-1 and TRBJ1-5; 8 positions agree with TRBD1. The CDR3 contains 17 residues. The junction had 9 bases not matched to a gene; V was cut back by 4 bases and J by 1 base. Germline-derived CDR1 and CDR2 are MNHNS and SASEGT. This CDR3 reads CASSARQGLSSNQPQHF. The CDR3, as DNA: TGTGCCAGCAGTGCCCGACAGGGGTTATCGAGCAATCAGCCCCAGCATTTT.

The V and J genes are TRBV10-1 and TRBJ2-1; TRBD2 is a possible D gene (6 bases). Germline-derived CDR1 and CDR2 are WNHNN and SYGVQD (reference sequence). CDR3 length: 16 amino acids. Trimming left V 7 bases short and J 1 base short, with 17 bases between. The CDR3 DNA is TGCGCCAGCATGACACGGATCGGGAGTTCCTACAATGAGCAGTTCTTC. This encodes CASMTRIGSSYNEQFF.

Many counts were recorded for this clonotype. CDR3 nucleotides: TGCAGTGCTAGGATTTACACCGGGGAGCTGTTTTTT. Its protein is CSARIYTGELFF. The genes are TRBV20-1 and TRBJ2-2; unclear D gene. The CDR3 covers 12 residues. Trimming took off 3 bases at V and 3 bases at J, with 5 bases between the two ends. Germline lookup yields CDR1 DFQATT and CDR2 SNEGSKA (reference sequence).

This clonotype was observed many times. The rearrangement uses TRBV10-3 and TRBJ1-2, with 10 positions matching TRBD1. Per germline, CDR1 ENHRY and CDR2 SYGVKD. The CDR3 has 16 residues. The V segment lost 3 bases and the J segment 3 bases; nucleotides outside the gene matches: 7. CDR3 bases: TGTGCCATCAGTGACCCCCGGGACAGGGGCCACTATGGCTACACCTTC. Translated, it gives CAISDPRDRGHYGYTF.

This clonotype came up a few times. This chain links TRBV11-2 with TRBJ2-1; 11 positions match TRBD2. CDR1 and CDR2 from the germline V gene are SGHAT and FQNNGV. The CDR3 totals 15 residues. V lost 5 bases to trimming and J lost 5 bases; unmatched junction nucleotides: 5. The CDR3 sequence is CASSPLAGGNNEQFF. In nucleotides, the CDR3 is TGTGCCAGCAGCCCCCTAGCGGGAGGAAACAATGAGCAGTTCTTC.

The gene calls are TRBV7-8 and TRBJ2-3; TRBD2 matches at 11 bases. V shed 7 bases and J 4 bases; nucleotides not matched to a gene: 10. From germline, CDR1 is SGHVS and CDR2 FQNEAQ. This CDR3 comprises 16 residues. The CDR3 loop is CASMESSGGASDTQYF. CDR3 in DNA: TGTGCCAGCATGGAAAGTAGCGGGGGGGCCTCAGATACGCAGTATTTT.

Many counts were recorded for this clonotype. The rearrangement joins TRBV3-1 to TRBJ1-2, with D hard to call. The CDR3 runs to 13 residues. Germline V CDR1 and CDR2: LGHDT, YNNKEL (reference sequence). Trimming stripped 2 bases from V and 2 bases from J, with 6 bases between. The CDR3 nucleotides read TGTGCCAGCAGCCAAACTACAAACTATGGCTACACCTTC. This gives the protein CASSQTTNYGYTF.

The J gene is TRBJ2-7, the V gene TRBV12-5; D may correspond to TRBD1 or TRBD2 (6 bases each). Trimming stripped 6 bases from V and 6 bases from J, with 9 bases between. Germline V gene sequence: CDR1 LGHNT, CDR2 FRNRAP. CDR3 length: 11 amino acids. The CDR3 nucleotides read TGTGCTAGTGGCGGGGGCTCCGAGCAGTACTTC. Residues: CASGGGSEQYF.

This chain links TRBV12-5 with TRBJ2-3; 7 bases align to TRBD2. V lost 6 bases, J lost 2 bases, and 5 bases stayed unmatched. CDR1 and CDR2 from the germline V gene are LGHNT and FRNRAP. The CDR3 has 14 residues. For the CDR3, the DNA is TGTGCTAGTGGACCCGGGACTAACACAGATACGCAGTATTTT. Translating gives CASGPGTNTDTQYF.

There are many counts of this clonotype. The chain is built from TRBV10-2 and TRBJ2-1; D not certain. CDR3 length: 12 residues. V was clipped by 6 bases and J by 8 bases, with 11 bases between them. The germline CDR1 and CDR2 sequences are WSHSY and SAAADI. CDR3 loop: CASRKGSDEQFF. The CDR3 region has the DNA TGCGCCAGCAGAAAGGGAAGCGATGAGCAGTTCTTC.